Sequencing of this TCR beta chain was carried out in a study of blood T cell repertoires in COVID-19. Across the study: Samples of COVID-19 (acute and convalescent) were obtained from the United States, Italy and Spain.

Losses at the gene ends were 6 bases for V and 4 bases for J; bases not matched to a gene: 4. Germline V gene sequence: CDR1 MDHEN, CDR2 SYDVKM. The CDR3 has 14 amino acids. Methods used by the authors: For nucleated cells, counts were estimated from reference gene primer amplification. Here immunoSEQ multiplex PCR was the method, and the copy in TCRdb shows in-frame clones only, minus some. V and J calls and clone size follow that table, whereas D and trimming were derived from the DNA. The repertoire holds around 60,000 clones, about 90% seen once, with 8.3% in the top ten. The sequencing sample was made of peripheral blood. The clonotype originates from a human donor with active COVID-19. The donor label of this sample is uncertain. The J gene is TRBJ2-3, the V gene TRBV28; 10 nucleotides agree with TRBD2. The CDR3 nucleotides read TGTGCCAGCAGGCCGGGACTAGCGCCAGATACGCAGTATTTT. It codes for CASRPGLAPDTQYF.